Presented here are 24 T cell receptor beta chains from one specimen sequenced in a study of regulatory T cells in long-lasting Graves disease. Regarding time point: newly diagnosed GD, antithyroid drugs for less than 3 months. RNA from PBMCs was the source of the TCR library. Building of the TCR beta libraries involved iRepertoire HTBI primers and Arm-PCR of CDR3 regions. TCRdb ran MiXCR on the multiplex PCR reads and lists one entry per CDR3 protein. Among 350,000 to 500,000 distinct CDR3 sequences listed, 15% to 20% were seen once. These data were also filed under a second study, of T cells in Graves' hyperthyroidism and ophthalmopathy.

Sequenced here: peripheral blood mononuclear cells (PBMCs), sampled at new diagnosis, from a patient treated with antithyroid drugs. These TCRs come from a woman in her 30s with Graves disease.

This clonotype was seen at least ten times. The chain carries TRBV6-1 and TRBJ2-4; D unclear. Germline V gene sequence: CDR1 MNHNS, CDR2 SASEGT. The CDR3 is 14 residues long. V was pared by 6 bases and J by 1 base, with 10 bases between. The DNA for the CDR3 is TGTGCCAGCAGCGTTACAGACGCCAAAAACATTCAGTACTTC. This gives the protein CASSVTDAKNIQYF.

This clonotype was detected many times. The chain links TRBV20-1 to TRBJ2-3; 11 nucleotides align to TRBD2. CDR3 length: 15 residues. Germline V gene lookup returns CDR1 DFQATT and CDR2 SNEGSKA (reference sequence). V gave up 6 bases and J gave up 6 bases; unmatched junction bases: 11. CDR3 in amino acids: CSALRASGRSDTQYF. The CDR3 DNA reads TGCAGTGCACTAAGGGCTAGCGGGAGGAGCGATACGCAGTATTTT.

This clonotype was seen repeatedly, ten times or more. The V and J genes are TRBV7-9 and TRBJ1-1; a possible D gene is TRBD1 (5 bases). Trimming left V 0 bases short and J 11 bases short, with 19 bases between. This CDR3 comprises 15 residues. CDR1 SEHNR and CDR2 FQNEAQ come from the germline V gene (reference sequence). The CDR3: CASSLANVGTEPAFF. The CDR3 DNA sequence: TGTGCCAGCAGCTTAGCGAATGTTGGGACCGAACCCGCTTTCTTT. The full variable domain, completed using reference TRBV7-9 and TRBJ1-1, is DTGVSQNPRHKITKRGQNVTFRCDPISEHNRLYWYRQTLGQGPEFLTYFQNEAQLEKSRLLSDRFSAERPKGSFSTLEIQRTEQGDSAMYLCASSLANVGTEPAFFGQGTRLTVV.

The sample holds a few counts of this clonotype. J is TRBJ1-2 and V is TRBV5-6, with 9 bases that match TRBD1. Trimming at V came to 5 bases and at J to 7 bases, leaving 9 bases not matched to a gene. The V gene's germline CDR1 is SGHDT and CDR2 YYEEEE. The CDR3 is 14 amino acids. CDR3 residues: CASSRDRVISGYTF. The CDR3 region has the DNA TGTGCCAGCAGTAGGGACAGGGTGATTAGTGGCTACACCTTC. Supplemented by reference TRBV5-6 and TRBJ1-2, the full variable domain reads DAGVTQSPTHLIKTRGQQVTLRCSPKSGHDTVSWYQQALGQGPQFIFQYYEEEERQRGNFPDRFSGHQFPNYSSELNVNALLLGDSALYLCASSRDRVISGYTFGSGTRLTVV.

This clonotype was detected ten times or more. The rearrangement links TRBV5-4 to TRBJ1-1; no firm D call. Germline V gene sequence: CDR1 SGHNT, CDR2 YYREEE (reference sequence). This CDR3 region has 14 residues. Between the trimmed V and J ends, which lost 6 bases and 4 bases, there was a span of 16 bases. The CDR3 reads CASIQDPGGTEAFF. Written as DNA, the CDR3 is TGTGCCAGCATCCAAGACCCAGGTGGCACTGAAGCTTTCTTT.

The CDR3 coding sequence is TGTGCCAGCAGCCTGGACAGGGGGACCACCGGGGAGCTGTTTTTT. Translation gives CASSLDRGTTGELFF. The genes are TRBV11-2 and TRBJ2-2; 10 positions agree with TRBD1. Germline loops: CDR1 SGHAT, CDR2 FQNNGV. This CDR3 region has 15 residues. The J segment lost 4 bases and the V segment lost 5 bases, leaving 4 bases of the junction unmatched.

This clonotype was seen many times. This chain connects TRBV6-1 to TRBJ2-7; D is possibly TRBD2 (6 bases). Germline CDR1 MNHNS, CDR2 SASEGT. The CDR3 runs to 11 residues. The V gene lost 6 bases and the J gene lost 5 bases, with 8 bases spanning the gap. The CDR3 region has the DNA TGTGCCAGCAGGGAGGGAGACGAGCAGTACTTC. As protein: CASREGDEQYF.

This clonotype appeared a few times. The V and J genes are TRBV20-1 and TRBJ2-1; 7 bases match TRBD2. There are 16 residues in the CDR3. With V trimmed by 4 bases and J by 4 bases, 13 bases remained unmatched. Looked up from germline, CDR1 is DFQATT and CDR2 is SNEGSKA (reference sequence). The CDR3 nucleotides read TGCAGTGCTAAACGTAGCGGGCGGATATATTACAATGAGCAGTTCTTC. It is translated as CSAKRSGRIYYNEQFF.

This clonotype was detected only a few times. J is TRBJ2-1 and V is TRBV20-1, with 9 positions matching TRBD2. CDR3 length: 15 amino acids. The germline V gene encodes CDR1 DFQATT and CDR2 SNEGSKA (reference sequence). Germline trimming cut 1 base from V and 8 bases from J; bases unmatched to any gene: 9. CDR3 sequence (DNA): TGCAGTGCTAGAGGACCTAGCGGGGCGCGGGATGAGCAGTTCTTC. This encodes CSARGPSGARDEQFF.

This clonotype has at least ten counts. The chain joins TRBV2 to TRBJ2-3; D is perhaps TRBD2 (5 bases). Per the germline V gene, CDR1 is SNHLY and CDR2 is FYNNEI. V shed 8 bases and J shed 5 bases, with 8 bases lying between them. The CDR3 is made up of 11 amino acids. CDR3 loop: CASEEVDTQYF. In nucleotides, the CDR3 is TGTGCCAGCGAGGAGGTAGATACGCAGTATTTT. Looking up the rest from reference TRBV2 and TRBJ2-3 gives the full variable domain: EPEVTQTPSHQVTQMGQEVILRCVPISNHLYFYWYRQILGQKVEFLVSFYNNEISEKSEIFDDQFSVERPDGSNFTLKIRSTKLEDSAMYFCASEEVDTQYFGPGTRLTVL.

This clonotype was detected ten times or more. V usage is TRBV12-3 or TRBV12-4 and J usage is TRBJ2-7; D unclear. The CDR3 runs 14 residues. V was clipped by 0 bases and J by 2 bases, with 8 bases between them. The CDR3 sequence is CASSLAGQTYEQYF. The DNA for the CDR3 is TGTGCCAGCAGTTTAGCAGGGCAAACCTACGAGCAGTACTTC.

This clonotype was counted ten times or more. This chain links TRBV7-8 with TRBJ2-4; 10 nucleotides line up with TRBD1. There are 13 residues in the CDR3. Germline loops: CDR1 SGHVS, CDR2 FQNEAQ. The V and J ends lost 1 base and 13 bases, in that order; junction bases with no gene match: 4. The CDR3 sequence: CASSLGGTGAQYF. The CDR3 DNA reads as TGTGCCAGCAGCTTAGGCGGGACAGGGGCGCAGTACTTC.

In this sample, this clonotype turned up many times. The V and J genes are TRBV27 and TRBJ1-1; no reliable D call. The germline gives CDR1 MNHEY, CDR2 SMNVEV (reference sequence). V shed 4 bases and J shed 7 bases, with 19 bases lying between them. This CDR3 comprises 15 residues. The chain's CDR3 is CASSSYGSSPYEAFF. In DNA, the CDR3 is TGTGCCAGCAGTTCCTATGGTTCTAGCCCCTATGAAGCTTTCTTT.

This chain links TRBV3-1 with TRBJ1-3; D gene ambiguous. Germline-derived CDR1 and CDR2 are LGHDT and YNNKEL (reference sequence). CDR3 length: 15 amino acids. Trimming took 5 bases from V and 2 from J, leaving 13 bases between them. The CDR3 here is CASSFGINPGNTIYF. CDR3 nucleotides: TGTGCCAGCAGCTTCGGGATTAATCCTGGAAACACCATATATTTT.

This clonotype was detected many times. The V gene is TRBV11-3, the J gene TRBJ2-1; 11 positions agree with TRBD2. V was pared by 2 bases and J by 0 bases, with 3 bases of the junction left unmatched. Germline CDR1 reads SGHNT; CDR2 reads YENEEA. The CDR3 length is 17 residues. The CDR3 spells CASSLSGTSGSYNEQFF. In DNA form, the CDR3 reads TGTGCCAGCAGCTTAAGCGGGACTAGCGGCTCCTACAATGAGCAGTTCTTC.

This clonotype appeared many times. The chain is built from TRBV11-3 and TRBJ2-1; maybe TRBD2 (5 bases). Trimming stripped 5 bases from V and 5 bases from J, with 13 bases between. Germline V gene data show CDR1 as SGHNT and CDR2 as YENEEA. The CDR3 runs to 14 residues. The CDR3 region has the DNA TGTGCCAGCAGCCCCCGCGAGGGAAACAATGAGCAGTTCTTC. Its translation is CASSPREGNNEQFF.

This clonotype was recorded a few times. The chain employs TRBV14 and TRBJ2-1; TRBD2 aligns across 10 bases. V lost 1 base and J lost 5; bases outside the gene matches: 2. The CDR3 sequence is 15 residues long. Germline assignment: CDR1 SGHDN and CDR2 FVKESK. Here the CDR3 DNA reads TGTGCCAGCAGCCAAGCTAGCGGGAGCCACAATGAGCAGTTCTTC. This sequence encodes CASSQASGSHNEQFF. The complete variable domain, with remaining parts taken from reference TRBV14 and TRBJ2-1, reads EAGVTQFPSHSVIEKGQTVTLRCDPISGHDNLYWYRRVMGKEIKFLLHFVKESKQDESGMPNNRFLAERTGGTYSTLKVQPAELEDSGVYFCASSQASGSHNEQFFGPGTRLTVL.

Concerning this clonotype: Compared with germline, one end of the junction differs, possibly owing to a read error. The rearrangement links TRBV7-9 to TRBJ2-7; 8 bases are shared with TRBD1. Germline V gene sequence: CDR1 SEHNR, CDR2 FQNEAQ (reference sequence). The CDR3 runs 14 residues. The CDR3 here is CASSPGTGYYKQYF. CDR3 nucleotide sequence: TGTGCCAGCAGCCCCGGGACAGGCTACTACAAGCAGTACTTC.

At least ten counts were recorded for this clonotype. The J gene is TRBJ2-1, the V gene TRBV28; 12 positions match TRBD1. Per the germline V gene, CDR1 is MDHEN and CDR2 is SYDVKM. The CDR3 runs to 14 residues. The V and J ends lost 6 bases and 8 bases, in that order; junction bases with no gene match: 5. CDR3 residues: CASSTGQGAYEQFF. CDR3 DNA sequence: TGTGCCAGCAGCACGGGACAGGGGGCTTATGAGCAGTTCTTC.

This clonotype appeared many times. V usage is TRBV2 and J usage is TRBJ1-1; D ambiguous. Trimming left V 4 bases short and J 4 bases short, with 4 bases between. In germline, CDR1 is SNHLY, CDR2 FYNNEI. This CDR3 region has 11 residues. The CDR3 DNA reads as TGTGCCAGCAGTGGTCTCACTGAAGCTTTCTTT. It codes for CASSGLTEAFF.

This clonotype was seen many times. V gene TRBV20-1 combines with J gene TRBJ2-1; D not resolved. V dropped 3 bases and J dropped 6 bases, with 9 bases sitting between them. The CDR3 totals 12 residues. The germline CDR1 and CDR2 sequences are DFQATT and SNEGSKA (reference sequence). CDR3 coding DNA: TGCAGTGCTAGTAGTGGGCCCAATGAGCAGTTCTTC. It yields the protein CSASSGPNEQFF.

In regard to this clonotype: Being one base from a much bigger clone, this may be a read error. V is TRBV24-1 and J is TRBJ2-4; 8 nucleotides line up with TRBD1. The germline CDR1 and CDR2 sequences are KGHDR and SFDVKD. The V segment lost 4 bases and the J segment 13 bases; nucleotides outside the gene matches: 20. The CDR3 contains 17 residues. The DNA for the CDR3 is TGTGCCACCAGTGAACCTGACGGACAGGGTTCATCTGGTGAGCAGTACTTC. The encoded protein is CATSEPDGQGSSGEQYF.

This clonotype was observed many times. The chain joins TRBV7-9 to TRBJ2-1; the match to TRBD2 covers 8 bases. CDR1 is SEHNR, CDR2 FQNEAQ, per germline (reference sequence). The CDR3 is made up of 16 amino acids. With V trimmed by 7 bases and J by 0 bases, 8 bases remained unmatched. The CDR3 DNA reads as TGTGCCAGCATCGCGTGGCTAGCGGGCTCCTACAATGAGCAGTTCTTC. Its translation: CASIAWLAGSYNEQFF.

The sample holds many counts of this clonotype. The chain is built from TRBV27 and TRBJ2-7; 7 bases are shared with TRBD1. The J segment lost 6 bases and the V segment lost 4 bases, leaving 6 bases of the junction unmatched. Germline CDR1 MNHEY, CDR2 SMNVEV (reference sequence). The CDR3 covers 13 residues. DNA of the CDR3: TGTGCCAGCAGTTGGGACAGCTCTCTCGAGCAGTACTTC. Protein product: CASSWDSSLEQYF.